This entry features one T cell receptor (beta chain) sequence. Its target is not known. This CDR3 is built from 15 residues. V lost 5 bases to trimming and J lost 8 bases, with 20 bases between them. Germline lookup yields CDR1 MNHEY and CDR2 SVGAGI. Using immunoSEQ multiplex PCR, the repertoire was profiled, and TCRdb retains in-frame clones only, with some absent. The table includes about 130,000 clones, roughly nine tenths detected once. The data belong to a study of T cell responses to AZD1222 COVID-19 vaccine. Findings of the study overall: Spike-specific TCR breadth and depth both grew after two AZD1222 doses.

The sequences come from peripheral blood, collected 28 days after the second AZD1222 dose. V and J are TRBV6-5 and TRBJ2-3; D might be TRBD2 (5 bases). The TCR was taken from an adult who received the AZD1222 COVID-19 vaccine. The CDR3 is CASSPGLGSVGTQYF. DNA of the CDR3: TGTGCCAGCAGTCCCGGCTTGGGTAGCGTCGGTACGCAGTATTTT.